This record looks at one T cell receptor beta chain sequence and its context. Its target is unknown. PBMCs were isolated by Ficoll-Paque density gradient centrifugation, using approximately 10 ml of fresh peripheral blood as the starting material. The sample belongs to a study of Graves' ophthalmopathy and Graves' hyperthyroidism. As for the study in general: The study drew peripheral blood at initial diagnosis, before any treatment.

Using RNA transcripts, the TCR beta CDR3 regions were amplified. An initial RT-PCR round employing HTBI primers preceded a second-round multiplex PCR. TCRdb processed the multiplex PCR reads anew with MiXCR; each CDR3 protein has one entry. This sample has hundreds of thousands of distinct CDR3 sequences, with around a fifth found just once. Findings and limits, study-wide: Blood contained most expanded thyroid clonotypes exceeding 0.001 frequency.

The V end lost 4 bases, the J end lost 4 bases, and 14 bases lay between the germline ends. Germline V gene data show CDR1 as MNHNS and CDR2 as SASEGT. The CDR3 extends over 14 amino acids. This chain links TRBV6-1 with TRBJ2-7; D is tentatively TRBD1 or TRBD2 (5 bases each). The sequencing sample was made of peripheral blood. This TCR was sampled from a woman aged 18 to 35 with stable Graves' hyperthyroidism. The CDR3: CASSARDGGYEQYF. Here the CDR3 DNA reads TGTGCCAGCAGTGCGAGGGACGGCGGTTACGAGCAGTACTTC.